This TCR beta chain was captured by sequencing in a study of CD8+ T cells in alopecia areata. Study-level results: Scalp clonality and expanded CD8+ clones among the top 100 were significantly decreased by tofacitinib. Researchers say the link of baseline CD8+ expansion to response remains uncertain, with one nonresponder. Persistence during tofacitinib was seen for many expanded lesional clones in scalp and blood.

In each case, RNA was isolated and then reverse transcribed into cDNA as the sequencing template. Profiled with immunoSEQ multiplex PCR; TCRdb holds only in-frame clones, not every one. The sample includes a few hundred thousand clones, about two fifths of them seen just once. The treatment was: oral pan-JAK inhibitor, 5-10 mg twice daily. J was trimmed by 4 bases and V by 2 bases; bases with no gene match: 4. CDR1 and CDR2 from the germline V gene are KGHSH and LQKENI. The CDR3 spans 15 residues. A few counts support this clone. Its antigen is unknown. The receptor was isolated from a human donor with alopecia areata. The rearrangement links TRBV18 to TRBJ1-1; 10 bases align to TRBD1. The source material was CD4+ T cells sorted from blood, sampled at roughly week 30, from a patient treated with tofacitinib. CDR3 sequence: CASSPDRGLTTEAFF. Written as DNA, the CDR3 is TGTGCCAGCTCACCAGACAGGGGGCTTACCACTGAAGCTTTCTTT.